This T cell receptor beta chain stems from a study of early stage breast cancer tumors. In the study overall: Most invasive tumors, about 80% of the 16, were ER+/PR+/HER2-. The ER+/PR+/HER2- tumors included seven or eight ductal and a handful of lobular carcinomas. Roughly 9.4-fold was the mean read coverage per sample. Study-level results: Enriched TCRB sequences shared across patients were mostly commonly generated sequences.

This clone was detected once. Antigen unknown. Produced via immunoSEQ multiplex PCR; TCRdb's table is partial and in-frame only. The table records over 25,000 clones, 72% of them present only once. Germline V gives CDR1 SGHNT, CDR2 YENEEA. The ends lost 4 bases at V and 8 bases at J; junction bases unmatched: 6. The CDR3 contains 14 residues. The chain recombines TRBV11-3 with TRBJ2-4, with 9 bases aligning to TRBD1. Input material: blood. This clonotype was obtained from a person between 50 and 60 years old with breast cancer. CDR3 DNA sequence: TGTGCCAGCAGCTCAGGGGACAGGGCCGACATTCAGTACTTC. Protein: CASSSGDRADIQYF.